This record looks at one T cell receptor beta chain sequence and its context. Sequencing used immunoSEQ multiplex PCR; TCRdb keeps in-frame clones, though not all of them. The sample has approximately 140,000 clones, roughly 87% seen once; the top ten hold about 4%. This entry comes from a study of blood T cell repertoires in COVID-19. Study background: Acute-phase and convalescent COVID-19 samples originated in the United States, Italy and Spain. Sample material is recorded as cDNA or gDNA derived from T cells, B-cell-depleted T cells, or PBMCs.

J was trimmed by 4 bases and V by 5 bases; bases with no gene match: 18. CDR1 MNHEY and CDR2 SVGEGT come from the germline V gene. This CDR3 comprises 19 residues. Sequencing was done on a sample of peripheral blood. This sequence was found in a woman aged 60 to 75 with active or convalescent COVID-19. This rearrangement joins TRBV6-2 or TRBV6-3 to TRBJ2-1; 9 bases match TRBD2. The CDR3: CASSQTGRIAGGSYNEQFF. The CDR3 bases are TGTGCCAGCAGTCAGACCGGGAGAATTGCGGGGGGGTCATACAATGAGCAGTTCTTC.